This T cell receptor (beta chain) was captured by sequencing in a study of CD4 T cells in relation to SARS-CoV-2 and coronaviruses. The table came from immunoSEQ multiplex PCR; TCRdb's copy has only in-frame clones and leaves some out. The sample shows tens of thousands of clones, around 77% of them seen only once. Concerning this clone: No antigen is known for it.

Trimming left V 5 bases short and J 2 bases short, with 15 bases between. Germline V gene lookup returns CDR1 MNHEY and CDR2 SMNVEV (reference sequence). The length of the CDR3 is 15 residues. Naive or memory CD4+ cells were cultured 1:1 with T cell-depleted PBMCs plus CEF. The rearrangement uses TRBV27 and TRBJ1-1; no definite D call. The sample taken for sequencing was memory CD4+ T cells from PBMCs, cultured in vitro. The receptor was derived from an adult with COVID-19. CDR3 sequence (DNA): TGTGCCAGCAGTGACCCCCCCGGAGATAACACTGAAGCTTTCTTT. It specifies CASSDPPGDNTEAFF.